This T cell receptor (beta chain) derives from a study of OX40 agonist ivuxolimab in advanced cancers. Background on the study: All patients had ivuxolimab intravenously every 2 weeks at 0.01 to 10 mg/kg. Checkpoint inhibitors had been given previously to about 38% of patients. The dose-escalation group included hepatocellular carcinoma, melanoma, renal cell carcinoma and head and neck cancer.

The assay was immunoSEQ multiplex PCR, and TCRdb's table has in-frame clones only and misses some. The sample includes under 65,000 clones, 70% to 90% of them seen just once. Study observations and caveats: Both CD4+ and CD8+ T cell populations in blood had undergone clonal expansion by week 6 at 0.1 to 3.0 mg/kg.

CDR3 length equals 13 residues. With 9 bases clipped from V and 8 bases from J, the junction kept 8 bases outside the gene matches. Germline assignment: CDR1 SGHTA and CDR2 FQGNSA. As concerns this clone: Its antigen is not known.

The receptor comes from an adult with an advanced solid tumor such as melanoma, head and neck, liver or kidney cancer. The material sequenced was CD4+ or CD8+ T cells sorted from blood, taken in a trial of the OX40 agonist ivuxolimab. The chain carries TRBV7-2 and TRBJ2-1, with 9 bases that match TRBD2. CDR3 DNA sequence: TGTGCCAGTGGGACTAGCCGAGCCGATGAGCAGTTCTTC. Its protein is CASGTSRADEQFF.